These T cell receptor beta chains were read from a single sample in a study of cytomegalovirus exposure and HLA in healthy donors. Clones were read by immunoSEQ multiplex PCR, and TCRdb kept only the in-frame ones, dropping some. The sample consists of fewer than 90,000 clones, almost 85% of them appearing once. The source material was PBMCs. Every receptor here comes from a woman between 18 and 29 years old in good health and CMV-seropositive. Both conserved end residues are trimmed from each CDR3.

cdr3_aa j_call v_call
ASRLQGVNTGELF TRBJ2-2 TRBV27
ASSEIPGTNSPLH TRBJ1-6 TRBV6-1
ASSEGQGNEKLF TRBJ1-4 TRBV7-7
ASSQDLVVQETQY TRBJ2-5 TRBV4-2
ASSFYRGGRSPLH TRBJ1-6 TRBV7-2
ASSYQRFSHEQY TRBJ2-7 TRBV6-6
ASSPGLASETQY TRBJ2-5 TRBV7-2
ASSQDRGYEQY TRBJ2-7 TRBV4-3
ASSSRGLLNEQF TRBJ2-1 TRBV7-7
ASSLGTAGGNQPQH TRBJ1-5 TRBV7-9
ASSLTRPGWATEAF TRBJ1-1 TRBV5-1
SVEDAGGTDTQY TRBJ2-3 TRBV29-1
ASSYFRQAYEQY TRBJ2-7 TRBV6-5
ASSPGNEQF TRBJ2-1 TRBV6-6
ASSVTTGEREKLF TRBJ1-4 TRBV7-6
ASSDSSDTGELF TRBJ2-2 TRBV6-4
ASTRGSSNQPQH TRBJ1-5 TRBV28
ASSAIAEIYNEQF TRBJ2-1 TRBV25-1
ASTPFTHTEAF TRBJ1-1 TRBV7-6
ASSIGTDYEQY TRBJ2-7 TRBV19
ASSFSGFYSNQPQH TRBJ1-5 TRBV28
ASSDSAPLGTFVTQY TRBJ2-5 TRBV6-4
ASTWTRGISGYT TRBJ1-2 TRBV28
ATGGGPDGELF TRBJ2-2 TRBV10-3
ASSQTPGQPNTEAF TRBJ1-1 TRBV18
ASEQGYSNQPQH TRBJ1-5 TRBV28
AISESGQGSGNEQF TRBJ2-1 TRBV10-3
ASSDSGASYEQY TRBJ2-7 TRBV10-1
ASSLSRGAQPQH TRBJ1-5 TRBV28
ASSLIGRASGGNTDTQY TRBJ2-3 TRBV11-2
AITPGGEGGTQY TRBJ2-3 TRBV10-3
ASSSTGFEQY TRBJ2-7 TRBV28
ASRPLGSSYEQY TRBJ2-7 TRBV4-1
ASRVTGESPLH TRBJ1-6 TRBV6-6
ASSEAEWDRWGYEQY TRBJ2-7 TRBV6-1
AITGQMNTEAF TRBJ1-1 TRBV28
ASSLERHQPQH TRBJ1-5 TRBV27
ASSPGTSGQNEQF TRBJ2-1 TRBV28
ASGLGPGTNHGYT TRBJ1-2 TRBV12-5
ASNLGGGMEPQH TRBJ1-5 TRBV5-6
ASAGTGYT TRBJ1-2 TRBV2
ASSSGGALADTQY TRBJ2-3 TRBV9
ASSDGTGGDTEAF TRBJ1-1 TRBV9
ASSFAGYEQY TRBJ2-7 TRBV27
ASSYRAGTSTDTQY TRBJ2-3 TRBV6-5
ASGSGTDTQY TRBJ2-3 TRBV28
AGDQGQARTDTQY TRBJ2-3 TRBV30
ASSFAGTPNYGYT TRBJ1-2 TRBV27
ASSLDRALNYGYT TRBJ1-2 TRBV27
ASSEQRDTYSGANVLT TRBJ2-6 TRBV6-4
ASSPPGLAGGLNTGELF TRBJ2-2 TRBV18
ASSFATSGGSYEQY TRBJ2-7 TRBV27
ASSYASQPYEQY TRBJ2-7 TRBV6-6
ASSFSPNYGYT TRBJ1-2 TRBV5-1